This passage covers 17 T cell receptor beta chains from one sample sequenced in a study of T-cell reconstitution after alpha-beta-depleted transplantation in children. Preparation of the TCRbeta library was carried out with unique molecular identifiers. TCRdb analysed the PCR reads with MiXCR anew, one entry per CDR3 protein. This sample carries 700,000 or so distinct CDR3 sequences, around 12% of them seen once, and the ten largest clones take around 0.8%. Sequenced here: PBMCs, sampled before TCRalphabeta/CD19-depleted stem cell transplant. These receptors originate from a girl aged 2 to 10 with congenital amegakaryocytic thrombocytopenia, due to receive a stem cell transplant.

This clonotype appeared many times. V is TRBV20-1 and J is TRBJ2-3; D gene unclear. V lost 3 bases and J 1 base, leaving 11 bases between the germline ends. CDR3 length: 14 residues. CDR1 and CDR2 from the germline V gene are DFQATT and SNEGSKA (reference sequence). The CDR3 region is CSASERARTDTQYF. The CDR3 bases are TGCAGTGCTAGTGAACGGGCTCGCACAGATACGCAGTATTTT.

A remark on this clonotype: The germline gene is not matched at one end of the junction; a read error may be the cause. The gene calls are TRBV6-5 and TRBJ2-1; 10 bases align to TRBD1. Germline-derived CDR1 and CDR2 are MNHEY and SVGAGI. The CDR3 consists of 18 residues. CDR3 in amino acids: CASCYSGGQGDYYNEQFF. In nucleotides, the CDR3 is TGTGCCAGCTGTTACTCCGGCGGACAGGGGGATTACTACAATGAGCAGTTCTTC.

J is TRBJ2-5 and V is TRBV20-1, with 9 bases identical to TRBD1. CDR3 size: 15 residues. V was clipped by 5 bases and J by 1 base; unmatched bases: 8. The germline gives CDR1 DFQATT, CDR2 SNEGSKA (reference sequence). CDR3 nucleotide sequence: TGCAGTGCTTTTACAGGGGGCTGGGGCCAAGAGACCCAGTACTTC. This gives the protein CSAFTGGWGQETQYF.

The table lists this clonotype with many counts. The chain is built from TRBV7-2 and TRBJ1-2; 10 positions agree with TRBD1. Germline-derived CDR1 and CDR2 are SGHTA and FQGNSA. The CDR3 is 14 amino acids. V was clipped by 7 bases and J by 7 bases; unmatched bases: 9. The CDR3 region has the DNA TGTGCCAGCAATAGGGACAGGGGTGTTGGTGGCTACACCTTC. Residues: CASNRDRGVGGYTF.

This clonotype was detected many times. V and J are TRBV7-8 and TRBJ1-6; D not resolved. The CDR3 totals 14 residues. Germline V gene data show CDR1 as SGHVS and CDR2 as FQNEAQ. Between the trimmed V and J ends, which lost 0 bases and 13 bases, there was a span of 13 bases. The CDR3 bases are TGTGCCAGCAGCTTAGCGCAGCCACGGGTCCCCCTCCACTTT. It yields the protein CASSLAQPRVPLHF.

The chain is built from TRBV27 and TRBJ2-3; tentatively, D is TRBD1 (6 bases). From germline, CDR1 is MNHEY and CDR2 SMNVEV (reference sequence). The CDR3 totals 17 residues. V dropped 4 bases and J dropped 4 bases, with 21 bases sitting between them. CDR3 region: CASSYSRGGNLPDTQYF. CDR3 sequence (DNA): TGTGCCAGCAGTTACTCCAGGGGTGGTAATCTTCCAGATACGCAGTATTTT.

The V and J genes are TRBV30 and TRBJ1-2; TRBD1 aligns across 10 bases. Germline CDR1 is GTSNPN and CDR2 is SVGIG (reference sequence). V dropped 1 base and J dropped 14; count of bases not matched to a gene: 4. The CDR3 has 11 amino acids. This CDR3 reads CAWSGGTGVTF. The CDR3 DNA sequence: TGTGCCTGGAGTGGAGGGACAGGGGTTACCTTC.

The chain combines TRBV12-3 or TRBV12-4 with TRBJ2-3; D gene ambiguous. V was pared by 3 bases and J by 3 bases, with 10 bases between. The CDR3 is 14 residues long. CDR3 amino acids: CASSLVGETDTQYF. CDR3 DNA sequence: TGTGCCAGCAGTTTGGTAGGCGAAACAGATACGCAGTATTTT.

This clonotype was observed a handful of times. This rearrangement joins TRBV12-3 or TRBV12-4 to TRBJ2-7; a weak D match, TRBD2 (5 bases). The CDR3 totals 14 residues. V was pared by 8 bases and J by 2 bases, with 16 bases between. The CDR3 protein is CASGWAGVTYEQYF. The CDR3 nucleotides are TGTGCCAGCGGCTGGGCCGGGGTTACCTACGAGCAGTACTTC.

The rearrangement uses TRBV20-1 and TRBJ2-1; 8 bases match TRBD1. This CDR3 is built from 15 residues. The V gene's germline CDR1 is DFQATT and CDR2 SNEGSKA (reference sequence). With 3 bases clipped from V and 10 bases from J, the junction kept 14 bases outside the gene matches. CDR3 in amino acids: CSASSGTGPLGEQFF. In DNA form, the CDR3 reads TGCAGTGCTAGTTCCGGGACAGGCCCTCTCGGGGAGCAGTTCTTC.

This clonotype turned up a few times. This chain connects TRBV27 to TRBJ2-1; TRBD1 matches at 8 bases. The CDR3 extends over 13 amino acids. Trimming at V came to 6 bases and at J to 4 bases, leaving 2 bases not matched to a gene. CDR1 is MNHEY and CDR2 is SMNVEV in the germline V gene (reference sequence). The CDR3 nucleotides read TGTGCCAGCAGACGGGACAGGTACAATGAGCAGTTCTTC. Translating it yields CASRRDRYNEQFF.

V gene TRBV28 combines with J gene TRBJ2-2; TRBD1 matches 8 bases. Germline CDR1 MDHEN, CDR2 SYDVKM. Unmatched junction bases numbered 7, after V lost 6 bases and J lost 7 bases. CDR3 length equals 14 residues. The CDR3 loop reads CASRGTGSNGELFF. The CDR3 nucleotides are TGTGCCAGCAGGGGGACAGGCTCCAACGGGGAGCTGTTTTTT.

The sample holds a few counts of this clonotype. This chain connects TRBV27 to TRBJ2-3, with TRBD2 matching 11 bases. The CDR3 runs 17 residues. Germline V lookup: CDR1 MNHEY, CDR2 SMNVEV (reference sequence). V lost 6 bases to trimming and J lost 3 bases; unmatched junction nucleotides: 11. The CDR3 DNA reads as TGTGCCAGCAGACGCCATACTAGCGGGAGTGGGACAGATACGCAGTATTTT. Protein: CASRRHTSGSGTDTQYF.

This clonotype was detected only once. The V gene is TRBV14, the J gene TRBJ1-1, with a tentative D call TRBD1 (6 bases). CDR3 length equals 17 residues. V was pared by 0 bases and J by 11 bases, with 25 bases between. Germline V gives CDR1 SGHDN, CDR2 FVKESK. This CDR3 is CASSQELQGLGALGAFF. The CDR3 DNA reads as TGTGCCAGCAGCCAAGAATTACAGGGTCTGGGTGCATTGGGGGCTTTCTTT.

This clonotype was detected a few times. CDR3 protein: CSASGREINEQFF. The CDR3 DNA is TGCAGTGCTAGCGGGAGGGAAATCAATGAGCAGTTCTTC. This sequence joins TRBV20-1 and TRBJ2-1, with 8 bases fitting TRBD2. V was clipped by 3 bases and J by 6 bases; unmatched bases: 4. CDR3 length: 13 residues. In germline, CDR1 is DFQATT, CDR2 SNEGSKA (reference sequence).

This chain joins TRBV6-5 and TRBJ2-2; perhaps D is TRBD1 or TRBD2 (5 bases each). The CDR3 length is 14 residues. Germline V gene sequence: CDR1 MNHEY, CDR2 SVGAGI. V gave up 0 bases and J gave up 6 bases, with 8 bases separating them. CDR3 DNA sequence: TGTGCCAGCAGTTACTCGAGAGGGGCCGGGGAGCTGTTTTTT. Amino acid sequence: CASSYSRGAGELFF.

This clonotype was picked up a small number of times. The CDR3 coding sequence is TGTGCCAGCAGTTTTGGTCCTCATGCGGGAGGCGCCGGGGAGCTGTTTTTT. It codes for CASSFGPHAGGAGELFF. The chain recombines TRBV12-3 or TRBV12-4 with TRBJ2-2, with 8 positions matching TRBD2. The CDR3 is 17 residues long. V gave up 3 bases and J gave up 6 bases; unmatched junction bases: 12.